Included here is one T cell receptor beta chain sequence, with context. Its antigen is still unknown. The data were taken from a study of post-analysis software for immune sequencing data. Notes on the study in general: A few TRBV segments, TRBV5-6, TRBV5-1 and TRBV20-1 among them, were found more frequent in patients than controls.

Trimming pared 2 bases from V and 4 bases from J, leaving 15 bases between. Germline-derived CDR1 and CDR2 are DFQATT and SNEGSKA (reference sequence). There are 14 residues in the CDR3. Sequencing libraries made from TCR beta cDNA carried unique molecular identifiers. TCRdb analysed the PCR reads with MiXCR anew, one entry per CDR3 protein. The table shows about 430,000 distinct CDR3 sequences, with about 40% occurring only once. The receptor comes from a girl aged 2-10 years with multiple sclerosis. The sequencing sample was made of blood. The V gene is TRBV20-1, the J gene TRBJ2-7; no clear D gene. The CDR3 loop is CSARLLGPGYEQYF. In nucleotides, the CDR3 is TGCAGTGCTAGACTTCTGGGCCCCGGGTACGAGCAGTACTTC.